The clone carrying this T cell receptor beta chain came up many times. The target antigen is unknown. This record belongs to a study of Graves' ophthalmopathy and Graves' hyperthyroidism. There are 13 residues in the CDR3. With 4 bases clipped from V and 4 bases from J, the junction kept 1 base outside the gene matches. The germline V gene has CDR1 SNHLY and CDR2 FYNNEI. The study amplified TCR beta CDR3 regions using RNA transcripts. First-round RT-PCR relied on HTBI primers, and a second-round multiplex PCR came next. TCRdb independently ran MiXCR on the multiplex PCR reads; one entry per CDR3 protein. In the table there are around 470,000 distinct CDR3 sequences, approximately 15% of which are singletons. Whole-study results and caveats: Thyroid clonotypes that were expanded above 0.001 frequency mostly also appeared in blood.

The rearrangement uses TRBV2 and TRBJ2-7; 10 bases are a match to TRBD1. The origin of this receptor is a woman in her twenties or thirties with Graves' ophthalmopathy. The sample was blood. The CDR3 region has the DNA TGTGCCAGCAGTGGACAGGGGGCTTACGAGCAGTACTTC. The encoded protein is CASSGQGAYEQYF.